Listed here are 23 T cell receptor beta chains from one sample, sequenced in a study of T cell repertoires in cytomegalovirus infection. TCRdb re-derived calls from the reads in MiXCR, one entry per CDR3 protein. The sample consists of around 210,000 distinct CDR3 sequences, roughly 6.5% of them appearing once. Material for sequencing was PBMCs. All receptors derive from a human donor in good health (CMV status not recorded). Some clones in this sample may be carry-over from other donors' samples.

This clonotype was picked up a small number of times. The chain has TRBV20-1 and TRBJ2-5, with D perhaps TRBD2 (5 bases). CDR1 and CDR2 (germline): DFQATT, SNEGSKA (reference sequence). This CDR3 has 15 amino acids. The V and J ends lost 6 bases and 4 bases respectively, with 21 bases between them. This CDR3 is CSANSVPVPPETQYF. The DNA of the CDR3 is TGCAGTGCCAATAGCGTACCGGTTCCCCCAGAGACCCAGTACTTC.

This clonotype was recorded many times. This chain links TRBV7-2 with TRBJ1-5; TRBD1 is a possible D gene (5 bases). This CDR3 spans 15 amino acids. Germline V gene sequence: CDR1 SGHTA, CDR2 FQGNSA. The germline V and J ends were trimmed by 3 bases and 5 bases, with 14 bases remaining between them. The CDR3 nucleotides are TGTGCCAGCAGCTTGTTCGGGGGGTTTGATCAGCCCCAGCATTTT. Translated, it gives CASSLFGGFDQPQHF.

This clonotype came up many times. Written as DNA, the CDR3 is TGCAGTGCCCCGGATAGGACTAATGAAAAACTGTTTTTT. Its protein product is CSAPDRTNEKLFF. This sequence joins TRBV20-1 and TRBJ1-4; no clear D gene. The V gene's germline CDR1 is DFQATT and CDR2 SNEGSKA (reference sequence). The CDR3 contains 13 residues. V lost 6 bases to trimming and J lost 2 bases, with 10 bases between them.

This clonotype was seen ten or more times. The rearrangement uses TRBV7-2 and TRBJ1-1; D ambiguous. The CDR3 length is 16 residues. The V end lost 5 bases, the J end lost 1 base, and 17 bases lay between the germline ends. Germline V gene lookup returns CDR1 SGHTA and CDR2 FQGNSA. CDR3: CASSPVPGRENTEAFF. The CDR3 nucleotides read TGTGCCAGCAGCCCCGTTCCCGGACGGGAGAACACTGAAGCTTTCTTT.

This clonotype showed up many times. The CDR3 here is CASSPGTRSHGYTF. The CDR3 nucleotides are TGTGCCAGCAGCCCCGGGACCAGGAGTCATGGCTACACCTTC. The genes are TRBV11-2 and TRBJ1-2; a possible D gene is TRBD1 (5 bases). CDR1 and CDR2 (germline): SGHAT, FQNNGV. V was pared by 5 bases and J by 6 bases, with 16 bases between. The CDR3 length is 14 residues.

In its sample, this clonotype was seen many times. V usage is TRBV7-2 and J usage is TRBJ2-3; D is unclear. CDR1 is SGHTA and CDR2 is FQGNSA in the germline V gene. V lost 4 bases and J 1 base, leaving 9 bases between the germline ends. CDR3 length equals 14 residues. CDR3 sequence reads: CASSSTDRTDTQYF. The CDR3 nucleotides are TGTGCCAGCAGCTCCACCGATCGCACAGATACGCAGTATTTT.

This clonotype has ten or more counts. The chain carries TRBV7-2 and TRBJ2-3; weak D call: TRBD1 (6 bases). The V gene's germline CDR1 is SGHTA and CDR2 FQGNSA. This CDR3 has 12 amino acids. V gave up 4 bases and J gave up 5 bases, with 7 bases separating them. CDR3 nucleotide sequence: TGTGCCAGCAGCTCCAGGGGAGATACGCAGTATTTT. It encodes CASSSRGDTQYF.

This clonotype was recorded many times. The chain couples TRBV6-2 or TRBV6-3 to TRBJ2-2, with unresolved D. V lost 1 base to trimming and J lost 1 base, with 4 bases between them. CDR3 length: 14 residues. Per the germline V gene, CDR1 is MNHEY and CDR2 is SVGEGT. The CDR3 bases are TGTGCCAGCAGTTACTTTCGGAACACCGGGGAGCTGTTTTTT. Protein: CASSYFRNTGELFF.

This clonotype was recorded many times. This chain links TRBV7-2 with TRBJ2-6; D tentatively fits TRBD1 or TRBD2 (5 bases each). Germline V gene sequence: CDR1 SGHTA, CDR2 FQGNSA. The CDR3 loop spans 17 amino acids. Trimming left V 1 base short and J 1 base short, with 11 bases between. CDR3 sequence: CASSLVGDPSGANVLTF. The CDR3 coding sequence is TGTGCCAGCAGCTTAGTAGGGGACCCATCTGGGGCCAACGTCCTGACTTTC.

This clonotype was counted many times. The CDR3 here is CSAHLSGGPYEQYF. CDR3 nucleotide sequence: TGCAGTGCTCACCTGAGCGGGGGGCCCTACGAGCAGTACTTC. The gene calls are TRBV20-1 and TRBJ2-7; 9 positions match TRBD2. Germline lookup yields CDR1 DFQATT and CDR2 SNEGSKA (reference sequence). V lost 5 bases, J lost 2 bases, and 7 bases stayed unmatched. CDR3 length equals 14 residues.

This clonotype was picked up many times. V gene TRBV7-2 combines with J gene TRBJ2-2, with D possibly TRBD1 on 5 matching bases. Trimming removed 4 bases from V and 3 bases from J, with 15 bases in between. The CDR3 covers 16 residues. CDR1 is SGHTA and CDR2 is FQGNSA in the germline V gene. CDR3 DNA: TGTGCCAGCAGCTCGAGACAGACGTGGGACACCGGGGAGCTGTTTTTT. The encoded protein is CASSSRQTWDTGELFF.

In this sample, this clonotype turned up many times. This CDR3 reads CASSYQPQHF. In DNA form, the CDR3 reads TGTGCCAGCAGCTATCAGCCCCAGCATTTT. This sequence joins TRBV11-2 and TRBJ1-5; D unclear. The CDR3 totals 10 residues. V shed 4 bases and J shed 5 bases, with 0 bases lying between them. Per germline, CDR1 SGHAT and CDR2 FQNNGV.

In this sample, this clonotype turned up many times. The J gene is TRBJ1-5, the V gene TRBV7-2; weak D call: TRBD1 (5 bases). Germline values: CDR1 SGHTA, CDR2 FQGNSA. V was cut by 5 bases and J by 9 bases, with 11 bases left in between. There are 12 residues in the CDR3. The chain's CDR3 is CASSRPGGPQHF. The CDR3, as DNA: TGTGCCAGCAGCCGACCCGGGGGGCCCCAGCATTTT.

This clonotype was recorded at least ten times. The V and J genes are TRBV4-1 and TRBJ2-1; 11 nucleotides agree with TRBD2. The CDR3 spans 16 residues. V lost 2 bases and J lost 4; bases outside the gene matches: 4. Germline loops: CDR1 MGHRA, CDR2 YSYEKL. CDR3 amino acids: CASSQLGLAAYNEQFF. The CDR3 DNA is TGCGCCAGCAGCCAATTGGGACTAGCGGCGTACAATGAGCAGTTCTTC.

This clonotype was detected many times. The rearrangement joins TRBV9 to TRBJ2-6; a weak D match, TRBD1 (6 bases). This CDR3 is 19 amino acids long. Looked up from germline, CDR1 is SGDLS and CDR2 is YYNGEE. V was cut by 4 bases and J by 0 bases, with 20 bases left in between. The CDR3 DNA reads TGTGCCAGCAGCCTACCAAAAAGGACAGAAAGCTCTGGGGCCAACGTCCTGACTTTC. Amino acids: CASSLPKRTESSGANVLTF.

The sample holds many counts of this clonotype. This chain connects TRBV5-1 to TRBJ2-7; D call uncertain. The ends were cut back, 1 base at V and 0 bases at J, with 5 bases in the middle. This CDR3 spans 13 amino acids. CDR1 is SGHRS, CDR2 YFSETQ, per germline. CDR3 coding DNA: TGCGCCAGCAGCTTGAGCAACTCCTACGAGCAGTACTTC. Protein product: CASSLSNSYEQYF.

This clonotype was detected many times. The CDR3 reads CASSTDRDPGTEAFF. CDR3 sequence (DNA): TGTGCCAGCAGCACTGACAGGGACCCGGGAACTGAAGCTTTCTTT. The rearrangement joins TRBV7-2 to TRBJ1-1, with 7 positions matching TRBD1. Germline assignment: CDR1 SGHTA and CDR2 FQGNSA. The CDR3 runs 15 residues. V lost 5 bases, J lost 5 bases, and 11 bases stayed unmatched.

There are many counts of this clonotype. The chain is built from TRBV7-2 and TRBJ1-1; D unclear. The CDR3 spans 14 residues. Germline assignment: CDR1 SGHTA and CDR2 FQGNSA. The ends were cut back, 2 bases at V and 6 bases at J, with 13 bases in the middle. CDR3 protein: CASSLLLQRAEAFF. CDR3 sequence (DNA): TGTGCCAGCAGCTTACTCCTCCAGCGGGCTGAAGCTTTCTTT.

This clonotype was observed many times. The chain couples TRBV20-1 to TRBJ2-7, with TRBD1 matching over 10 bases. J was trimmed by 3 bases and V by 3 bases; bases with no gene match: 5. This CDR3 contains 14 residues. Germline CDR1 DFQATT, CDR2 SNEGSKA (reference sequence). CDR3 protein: CSASPDRGVYEQYF. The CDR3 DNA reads TGCAGTGCTAGCCCGGACAGGGGGGTCTACGAGCAGTACTTC.

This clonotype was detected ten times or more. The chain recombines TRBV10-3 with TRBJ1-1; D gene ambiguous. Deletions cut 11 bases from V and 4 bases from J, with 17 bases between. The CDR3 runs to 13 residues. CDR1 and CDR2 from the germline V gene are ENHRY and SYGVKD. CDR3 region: CALRPGGGTEAFF. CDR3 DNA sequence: TGTGCCCTTAGACCAGGTGGAGGCACTGAAGCTTTCTTT.

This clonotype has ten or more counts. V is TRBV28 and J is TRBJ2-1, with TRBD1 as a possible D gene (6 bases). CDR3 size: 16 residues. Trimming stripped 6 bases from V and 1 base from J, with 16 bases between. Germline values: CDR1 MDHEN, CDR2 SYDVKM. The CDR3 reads CASSKQGGASYNEQFF. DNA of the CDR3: TGTGCCAGCAGCAAACAGGGTGGTGCATCCTACAATGAGCAGTTCTTC. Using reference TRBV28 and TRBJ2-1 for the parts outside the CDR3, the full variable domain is DVKVTQSSRYLVKRTGEKVFLECVQDMDHENMFWYRQDPGLGLRLIYFSYDVKMKEKGDIPEGYSVSREKKERFSLILESASTNQTSMYLCASSKQGGASYNEQFFGPGTRLTVL.

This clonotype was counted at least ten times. CDR3 coding DNA: TGTGCCAGCAGTTACTTCTCAGGGGAAGTCACCTACGAGCAGTACTTC. Translating it yields CASSYFSGEVTYEQYF. This sequence joins TRBV6-2 or TRBV6-3 and TRBJ2-7, with D possibly TRBD1 on 6 matching bases. Trimming shortened V by 1 base and J by 2 bases, and 15 bases separated the two germline ends. In germline, CDR1 is MNHEY, CDR2 SVGEGT. This CDR3 spans 16 amino acids.

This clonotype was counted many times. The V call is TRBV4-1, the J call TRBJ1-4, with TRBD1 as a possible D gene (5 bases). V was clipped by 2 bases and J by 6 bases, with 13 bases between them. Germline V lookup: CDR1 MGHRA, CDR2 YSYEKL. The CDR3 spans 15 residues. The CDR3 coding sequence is TGCGCCAGCAGCCAATTGGAACAGGCCGATGAAAAACTGTTTTTT. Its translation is CASSQLEQADEKLFF.